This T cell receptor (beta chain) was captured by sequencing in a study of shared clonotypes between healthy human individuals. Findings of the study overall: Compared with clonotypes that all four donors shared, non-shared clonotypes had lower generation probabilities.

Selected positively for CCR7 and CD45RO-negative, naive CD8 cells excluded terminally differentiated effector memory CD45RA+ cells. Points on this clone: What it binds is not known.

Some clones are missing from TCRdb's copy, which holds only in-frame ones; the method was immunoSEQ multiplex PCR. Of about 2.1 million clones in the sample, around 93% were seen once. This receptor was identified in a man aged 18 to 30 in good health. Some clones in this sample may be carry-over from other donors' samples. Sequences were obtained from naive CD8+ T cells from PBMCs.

CDR3 bases: TGTGCCAGCAGGTACAGGGAGTCCTACGAGCAGTACTTC. It codes for CASRYRESYEQYF. This chain joins TRBV6-5 and TRBJ2-7; D is possibly TRBD1 (6 bases). Germline CDR1 reads MNHEY; CDR2 reads SVGAGI. Deletions cut 6 bases from V and 1 base from J, with 10 bases between. The CDR3 is 13 amino acids.